This T cell receptor beta chain was found in a study of CD8 T cells in ankylosing spondylitis (dated by TCRdb to the late 2010s). Regarding the research as a whole: The study set out to find disease-linked TCR variants by profiling T cell receptor beta repertoires in ankylosing spondylitis patients and healthy donors. Peripheral blood was sampled, and synovial fluid was additionally collected from ankylosing spondylitis patients. The whole study cohort included some 100 healthy donors and under 30 ankylosing spondylitis patients. General study outcomes and caveats: Blood from ankylosing spondylitis patients appeared to be characterized by a TCR beta motif composed of under 10 highly homologous amino acid variants. The disease-linked clones were reported to be significantly enriched in matched synovial fluid samples from ankylosing spondylitis patients. Some motif variants were previously reported in synovial fluid and blood of reactive arthritis patients, suggesting common disease-initiation mechanisms. A CD8+ phenotype was shown by the disease-linked clones, which were found at relatively low frequencies in peripheral blood.

The sequencer was an Illumina HiSeq 2500. Quantitative 5'-RACE with molecular barcodes was used to prepare TCR beta libraries. The paper's data handling went like this. To identify disease-linked TCR variants, a new computational method was used, one built on a probabilistic model of VDJ rearrangement. TCRdb handled the public reads itself, with Q25 trimming in fastp and clone calling in MiXCR, and kept productive beta chains. One record per CDR3 amino acid sequence lists the most common genes and DNA. The V and J calls, along with clone size, are taken from TCRdb and not from the paper's own processing. Present in this sample are some 400,000 distinct CDR3 sequences, approximately 20% of which were seen just once. The top ten hold 15% to 20% of the sample. Trimming leaves V shorter by 0 bases and J shorter by 6 bases, with the junction holding 7 bases beyond the gene matches. The CDR3 goes from the cysteine to the phenylalanine over 15 residues. Only the CDR3 portion is preserved as DNA: 45 bases, with reading frame beginning at the first base. According to the germline V gene (reference sequence), CDR1 reads LGHDT and CDR2 reads YNNKEL.

This clonotype has a handful of counts. The target of this receptor is not known. Per-nucleotide qualities are absent, and no much larger clonotype sits a single base away. The sequencing input was blood, either unsorted or a sorted T cell fraction (not recorded which). The chain was built from TRBV3-1 and TRBJ2-7, with TRBD2 matching 8 junction bases. The receptor was isolated from a male donor with ankylosing spondylitis. The nucleotide sequence reads as follows: TGTGCCAGCAGCCAAGATATGGTAGCGGGGAGCGAGCAGTACTTC. This gives the protein CASSQDMVAGSEQYF.